What follows is one T cell receptor (beta chain) and its context. The PCR made use of 60 Vbeta and 13 Jbeta primers. TCRdb keeps only in-frame clones here, not all; method: immunoSEQ multiplex PCR. This sample has about 150,000 clones, with around 80% found just once. This sample is drawn from a study of cytomegalovirus exposure and HLA in healthy donors. CDR1 and CDR2 from the germline V gene are SGHRS and YFSETQ. This CDR3 spans 13 amino acids. Trimming left V 4 bases short and J 4 bases short, with 12 bases between. Sequenced input: PBMCs. The chain couples TRBV5-1 to TRBJ2-7, with a possible D match to TRBD1 (5 bases). This TCR was sampled from a man aged 18 to 35 in good health and CMV-seronegative. CDR3 nucleotide sequence: TGCGCCAGCAGCCCTGGGAAGGGGTACGAGCAGTACTTC. This sequence encodes CASSPGKGYEQYF. Looking up the rest from reference TRBV5-1 and TRBJ2-7 gives the full variable domain: KAGVTQTPRYLIKTRGQQVTLSCSPISGHRSVSWYQQTPGQGLQFLFEYFSETQRNKGNFPGRFSGRQFSNSRSEMNVSTLELGDSALYLCASSPGKGYEQYFGPGTRLTVT.